The clone carrying this T cell receptor (beta chain) was observed a handful of times. Arm-PCR of CDR3 regions with iRepertoire HTBI primers generated TCR beta libraries. TCRdb itself ran the multiplex PCR reads through MiXCR, one entry per CDR3 protein. The top ten clones hold about 12% of a sample with 580,000 or so distinct CDR3 sequences, around 16% of them seen once. This sample is part of a study of regulatory T cells in long-lasting Graves disease. Time point defined: newly diagnosed GD, antithyroid drugs for less than 3 months. PBMC-extracted RNA yielded the TCR library. CDR1 DFQATT and CDR2 SNEGSKA come from the germline V gene (reference sequence). This CDR3 is built from 17 residues. These data also formed part of another study, on T cells in Graves' hyperthyroidism and ophthalmopathy.

Sequenced material: peripheral blood mononuclear cells (PBMCs), taken at new diagnosis, from a patient treated with antithyroid drugs. V gene TRBV20-1 combines with J gene TRBJ2-1, with 14 nucleotides matching TRBD2. The J call is uncertain, as TRBJ2-5 better fits the DNA end. The receptor was derived from a man younger than 35 with Graves disease. CDR3 sequence: CSAEGTSGRPVQETQYF. DNA of the CDR3: TGCAGTGCGGAAGGGACTAGCGGGAGACCTGTGCAAGAGACCCAGTACTTC.